This TCR beta chain was documented in a study of blood T cell repertoires in COVID-19 (dated by TCRdb to the early 2020s). The study in broad terms: The collaborator samples originated in the United States, Italy and Spain and spanned the acute and convalescent phases of COVID-19. The prospective study material was composed of cDNA or gDNA derived from T cells, B-cell-depleted T cells, or PBMCs. The dataset comprised deeply sampled blood TCRbeta repertoires from subjects exposed to, actively infected with, or recovered from COVID-19. The repertoires were released in a freely available public database intended as a resource for research on the immune response to SARS-CoV-2. Samples were obtained from the ongoing ImmuneRACE study (first 160 participants) and from 1,254 subjects provided by 6 global collaborators. The sample metadata nearly always contained a de-identified subject ID, COVID-19 status, age in years and sex. Where available, HLA class I and class II types were taken from metadata supplied by the sample provider and were not determined by assay-based typing. Overall study outcomes, separate from this receptor: The quantity of clinical and demographic metadata differed by source and by participant and was supplied without curation.

The collaborating institutions used their own protocols to collect whole blood in K2EDTA tubes. For TCRbeta analysis, collaborators shipped samples in one of three forms: frozen whole blood, isolated PBMCs, or DNA extracted from either of those sample types. The immunoSEQ Assay, a bias-controlled multiplex PCR, was used to amplify TCRbeta CDR3 regions from genomic DNA. The study's own analysis went as follows. Nucleated cell counts per sample were estimated from amplification of reference gene primers within the assay. Sequence reads were collapsed and filtered to measure the absolute abundance of every unique TCRbeta CDR3 rearrangement. For each sample, productive Simpson clonality was calculated by taking the square root of Simpson's diversity index across productive rearrangements. What TCRdb holds here is the immuneACCESS table cut down to in-frame rearrangements. Part of the clones is not present; checked against another copy, under half of the missing clones reflect an unresolved V gene, and the others are unexplained. V, J and clone size are those of that table, while D and trimming were read from the DNA. This sample gives 35,000 or so clones in total; over 70% of them show up just once. The ten largest clones capture approximately 32% of the sample.

Notes on this clone: The specificity of this receptor is unknown. No much larger clonotype is one base removed from it; base qualities were not supplied.

The CDR3 sequence holds 15 residues, the cysteine and phenylalanine included. Of the read, only the CDR3 DNA is kept; its 45 bases are in frame from base 1. The junction shows trimming of 0 bases on V and 7 bases on J, plus 10 bases between the germline ends. For CDR1 and CDR2, the germline V gene lists LGHNA and YSLEER. This receptor was obtained from a man older than 75 with active or convalescent COVID-19. Sequencing input: peripheral blood. The chain uses TRBV4-3 and TRBJ1-6; TRBD1 is a weak D gene call, 6 bases matching. The DNA sequence is as follows: TGCGCCAGCAGCCAAGACGGCCAGGGGAATTCACCCCTCCACTTT. Its coded protein is CASSQDGQGNSPLHF.